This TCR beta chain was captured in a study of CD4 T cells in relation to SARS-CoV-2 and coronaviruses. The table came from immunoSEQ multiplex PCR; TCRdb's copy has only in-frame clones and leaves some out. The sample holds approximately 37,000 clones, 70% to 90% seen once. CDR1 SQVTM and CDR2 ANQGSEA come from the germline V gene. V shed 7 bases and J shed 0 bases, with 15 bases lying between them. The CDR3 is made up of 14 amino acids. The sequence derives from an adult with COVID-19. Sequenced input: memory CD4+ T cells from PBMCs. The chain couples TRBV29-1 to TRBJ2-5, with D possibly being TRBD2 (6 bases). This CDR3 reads CSGQTREYQETQYF. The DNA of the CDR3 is TGCAGCGGACAGACTAGGGAGTACCAAGAGACCCAGTACTTC. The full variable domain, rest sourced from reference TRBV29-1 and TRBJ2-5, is SAVISQKPSRDICQRGTSLTIQCQVDSQVTMMFWYRQQPGQSLTLIATANQGSEATYESGFVIDKFPISRPNLTFSTLTVSNMSPEDSSIYLCSGQTREYQETQYFGPGTRLLVL.